The 23 T cell receptor beta chains below come from one sample, sequenced in a study of T cell changes during pregnancy in multiple sclerosis. Measured with immunoSEQ multiplex PCR; TCRdb has only the in-frame clones, and not every one. The table records about 42,000 clones, 80% to 95% of them present only once. This material consisted of CD4+ T cells from peripheral blood mononuclear cells, taken after pregnancy. The receptors stem from a female donor in good health, enrolled as a control in a pregnancy study.

V and J are TRBV7-2 and TRBJ1-1; 7 bases fit TRBD1. Germline V gives CDR1 SGHTA, CDR2 FQGNSA. The CDR3 has 15 residues. Trimming took 5 bases from V and 4 from J; bases not matched to a gene: 10. In DNA form, the CDR3 reads TGTGCCAGCAGCAACACAGACAGGGTCGGCACTGAAGCTTTCTTT. It codes for CASSNTDRVGTEAFF. Full variable domain (remainder filled in from reference TRBV7-2 and TRBJ1-1): GAGVSQSPSNKVTEKGKDVELRCDPISGHTALYWYRQSLGQGLEFLIYFQGNSAPDKSGLPSDRFSAERTGGSVSTLTIQRTQQEDSAVYLCASSNTDRVGTEAFFGQGTRLTVV.

The genes are TRBV11-2 and TRBJ1-3; D perhaps matches TRBD1 (5 bases). V dropped 5 bases and J dropped 2 bases, with 19 bases sitting between them. Germline lookup yields CDR1 SGHAT and CDR2 FQNNGV. The CDR3 sequence is 17 residues long. The CDR3 bases are TGTGCCAGCAGCACCGGGAGGGGCCAGGCCCCTGGAAACACCATATATTTT. Protein product: CASSTGRGQAPGNTIYF.

V usage is TRBV4-1 and J usage is TRBJ1-3, with 10 bases fitting TRBD1. Germline V CDR1 and CDR2: MGHRA, YSYEKL. J lost 5 bases, V lost 2 bases, and 9 bases had no gene match. The CDR3 consists of 17 residues. The CDR3 nucleotides are TGCGCCAGCAGCCAACCCCACCCGGGACAGGGGAGAAACACCATATATTTT. This codes for CASSQPHPGQGRNTIYF.

The chain carries TRBV5-1 and TRBJ2-7; 10 nucleotides line up with TRBD2. CDR3 length: 16 amino acids. The J segment lost 1 base and the V segment lost 4 bases, leaving 8 bases of the junction unmatched. CDR1 SGHRS and CDR2 YFSETQ come from the germline V gene. This CDR3 reads CASSARSGRSSYEQYF. The CDR3 DNA is TGCGCCAGCAGCGCTCGTAGCGGGAGGTCTTCCTACGAGCAGTACTTC.

CDR3 coding DNA: TGCGCCAGCAGCCTCGGACAGGGGAAGGGCGAGACCCAGTACTTC. Protein sequence: CASSLGQGKGETQYF. The rearrangement links TRBV5-1 to TRBJ2-5; TRBD1 matches 9 bases. In germline, CDR1 is SGHRS, CDR2 YFSETQ. This CDR3 is 15 amino acids long. V was pared by 4 bases and J by 5 bases, with 9 bases of the junction left unmatched.

This chain links TRBV9 with TRBJ2-3; 9 nucleotides line up with TRBD2. The CDR3 contains 16 residues. J was trimmed by 5 bases and V by 8 bases; bases with no gene match: 15. Germline values: CDR1 SGDLS, CDR2 YYNGEE. CDR3 sequence: CASTRGSSGVGDTQYF. Written as DNA, the CDR3 is TGTGCCAGTACGAGGGGGTCTAGCGGGGTCGGAGATACGCAGTATTTT.

The chain couples TRBV29-1 to TRBJ1-5; D possibly corresponds to TRBD1 (6 bases). The CDR3 is 17 residues long. The V and J ends lost 0 bases and 0 bases respectively, with 15 bases between them. Germline V gene sequence: CDR1 SQVTM, CDR2 ANQGSEA. CDR3 DNA sequence: TGCAGCGTTGAAGATCAAGACAGGCCTTATAGCAATCAGCCCCAGCATTTT. It specifies CSVEDQDRPYSNQPQHF.

The chain joins TRBV2 to TRBJ1-6; D is possibly TRBD1 (5 bases). Germline lookup yields CDR1 SNHLY and CDR2 FYNNEI. The CDR3 has 16 amino acids. V lost 2 bases to trimming and J lost 2 bases, with 10 bases between them. The chain's CDR3 is CASSEQGGPYNSPLHF. The CDR3 DNA reads TGTGCCAGCAGTGAACAGGGAGGGCCCTATAATTCACCCCTCCACTTT.

The V and J genes are TRBV5-1 and TRBJ2-2; 10 bases map to TRBD2. The V and J ends lost 6 bases and 6 bases, in that order; junction bases with no gene match: 2. This CDR3 has 13 residues. Germline loops: CDR1 SGHRS, CDR2 YFSETQ. This chain's CDR3 is CASKSGGAGELFF. CDR3 sequence (DNA): TGCGCCAGCAAGAGCGGGGGGGCCGGGGAGCTGTTTTTT.

The V call is TRBV5-1, the J call TRBJ2-1, with TRBD2 matching over 14 bases. J lost 8 bases, V lost 7 bases, and 5 bases had no gene match. CDR1 and CDR2 from the germline V gene are SGHRS and YFSETQ. The CDR3 has 14 amino acids. CDR3 region: CASATSGGAYEQFF. The CDR3 coding sequence is TGCGCCAGCGCGACTAGCGGGGGGGCTTATGAGCAGTTCTTC.

The chain couples TRBV28 to TRBJ2-3; D gene uncertain. The CDR3 consists of 13 residues. The germline V gene has CDR1 MDHEN and CDR2 SYDVKM. The V and J ends lost 8 bases and 4 bases respectively, with 13 bases between them. Written as DNA, the CDR3 is TGTGCCAGCCTCACCCCGGGTGCAGATACGCAGTATTTT. Translating it yields CASLTPGADTQYF.

The table lists this clone with a count of one. The V gene is TRBV18, the J gene TRBJ1-5, with D maybe TRBD1 (6 bases). CDR1 and CDR2 from the germline V gene are KGHSH and LQKENI. The CDR3 runs to 15 residues. The germline V and J ends were trimmed by 3 bases and 0 bases, with 9 bases remaining between them. CDR3 sequence reads: CASSPTGNSNQPQHF. CDR3 nucleotide sequence: TGTGCCAGCTCACCGACAGGTAATAGCAATCAGCCCCAGCATTTT. Together with reference TRBV18 and TRBJ1-5, the CDR3 gives the full variable domain: NAGVMQNPRHLVRRRGQEARLRCSPMKGHSHVYWYRQLPEEGLKFMVYLQKENIIDESGMPKERFSAEFPKEGPSILRIQQVVRGDSAAYFCASSPTGNSNQPQHFGDGTRLSIL.

The rearrangement uses TRBV5-1 and TRBJ1-1; 8 bases match TRBD1. The CDR3 contains 15 residues. CDR1 SGHRS and CDR2 YFSETQ come from the germline V gene. V gave up 1 base and J gave up 4 bases; unmatched junction bases: 6. DNA for the CDR3: TGCGCCAGCAGCTTGAACGGACAGGGTGGCACTGAAGCTTTCTTT. This codes for CASSLNGQGGTEAFF.

The chain recombines TRBV28 with TRBJ1-2; D is ambiguous. V was pared by 7 bases and J by 4 bases, with 13 bases between. CDR1 is MDHEN, CDR2 SYDVKM, per germline. The CDR3 runs to 13 residues. CDR3: CASTVDAGYGYTF. The CDR3 DNA sequence: TGTGCCAGCACGGTGGATGCGGGCTATGGCTACACCTTC.

The rearrangement joins TRBV6-5 to TRBJ2-4; 7 bases agree with TRBD1. Germline CDR1 and CDR2: MNHEY and SVGAGI. This CDR3 is built from 15 residues. V gave up 5 bases and J gave up 1 base; unmatched junction bases: 5. Here the CDR3 reads CASSHRGEAKNIQYF. The CDR3 DNA follows: TGTGCCAGCAGTCACAGGGGAGAGGCCAAAAACATTCAGTACTTC.

The chain recombines TRBV5-4 with TRBJ1-3; D gene unclear. The germline CDR1 and CDR2 sequences are SGHNT and YYREEE (reference sequence). Trimming removed 4 bases at V and 3 bases at J, with 8 bases between. This CDR3 spans 13 amino acids. The CDR3 protein is CASSAEGGNTIYF. The CDR3 DNA follows: TGTGCCAGCAGCGCGGAGGGTGGAAACACCATATATTTT.

The genes are TRBV9 and TRBJ2-7; tentatively, D is TRBD1 (5 bases). This CDR3 has 15 residues. The V gene's germline CDR1 is SGDLS and CDR2 YYNGEE. Deletions cut 0 bases from V and 3 bases from J, with 13 bases between. CDR3: CASSVAVGQGYEQYF. CDR3 bases: TGTGCCAGCAGCGTAGCTGTCGGACAAGGCTACGAGCAGTACTTC.

The chain is built from TRBV7-2 and TRBJ2-2; 7 bases match TRBD2. Germline trimming cut 5 bases from V and 6 bases from J; bases unmatched to any gene: 9. The CDR3 loop spans 15 amino acids. Per germline, CDR1 SGHTA and CDR2 FQGNSA. The CDR3 nucleotides are TGTGCCAGCAGCCCTGTGACTAGCAAGGCCGGGGAGCTGTTTTTT. Encoded protein: CASSPVTSKAGELFF.

The chain joins TRBV5-5 to TRBJ2-1, with 9 bases identical to TRBD2. Germline CDR1 SGHKS, CDR2 YYEKEE (reference sequence). V trimming: 0 bases; J trimming: 7 bases; junction bases outside the gene matches: 5. CDR3 size: 15 residues. CDR3 coding DNA: TGTGCCAGCAGCTTGGCCCCTAGCGGGACGAATGAGCAGTTCTTC. Protein sequence: CASSLAPSGTNEQFF.

This rearrangement joins TRBV5-1 to TRBJ2-2, with D perhaps TRBD2 (6 bases). Trimming took 0 bases from V and 3 from J, leaving 12 bases between them. The germline CDR1 and CDR2 sequences are SGHRS and YFSETQ. This CDR3 has 16 residues. The CDR3: CASSLGRGRYTGELFF. For the CDR3, the DNA is TGCGCCAGCAGCTTGGGGCGGGGTCGCTACACCGGGGAGCTGTTTTTT. The entire variable domain, with the rest obtained from reference TRBV5-1 and TRBJ2-2, is as follows: KAGVTQTPRYLIKTRGQQVTLSCSPISGHRSVSWYQQTPGQGLQFLFEYFSETQRNKGNFPGRFSGRQFSNSRSEMNVSTLELGDSALYLCASSLGRGRYTGELFFGEGSRLTVL.

The chain employs TRBV11-2 and TRBJ1-2; D not certain. CDR3 length: 12 residues. Trimming left V 1 base short and J 7 bases short, with 7 bases between. Germline lookup yields CDR1 SGHAT and CDR2 FQNNGV. In DNA form, the CDR3 reads TGTGCCAGCAGCTTAGTTGGGAGTGGCTACACCTTC. Translated, it gives CASSLVGSGYTF.

This clone has just one count. V usage is TRBV18 and J usage is TRBJ2-7; 10 bases are shared with TRBD1. V dropped 1 base and J dropped 5; count of bases not matched to a gene: 8. The CDR3 sequence is 16 residues long. Germline assignment: CDR1 KGHSH and CDR2 LQKENI. The CDR3: CASSPLGTGAGHEQYF. Here the CDR3 DNA reads TGTGCCAGCTCACCACTCGGGACAGGGGCAGGCCACGAGCAGTACTTC.

The V and J genes are TRBV5-1 and TRBJ2-7; 9 bases match TRBD1. The germline gives CDR1 SGHRS, CDR2 YFSETQ. The V segment lost 2 bases and the J segment 2 bases; nucleotides outside the gene matches: 8. The CDR3 runs 16 residues. Here the CDR3 DNA reads TGCGCCAGCAGCTTAAGGACAGGGGCGTACCCCTACGAGCAGTACTTC. It specifies CASSLRTGAYPYEQYF.